These 31 T cell receptor beta chains share one sample of origin, sequenced in a study. TCRdb reprocessed the RT-PCR reads with MiXCR, giving one entry per CDR3 protein. The table shows 650,000 to 800,000 distinct CDR3 sequences, with over 12% occurring only once. The sample taken for sequencing was memory CD4+ T cells from blood. These receptors were obtained from a female donor in good health, serving as a healthy control.

This clonotype was counted between two and nine times. The V and J genes are TRBV12-3 or TRBV12-4 and TRBJ1-3; D unresolved. This CDR3 contains 15 residues. V was pared by 2 bases and J by 4 bases, with 12 bases between. The CDR3 DNA follows: TGTGCCAGCAGTTTATTAGGAATCGGGGGAAACACCATATATTTT. It yields the protein CASSLLGIGGNTIYF.

The chain carries TRBV30 and TRBJ2-1, with a possible D match to TRBD2 (7 bases). The CDR3 sequence is 14 residues long. Germline V gene data show CDR1 as GTSNPN and CDR2 as SVGIG (reference sequence). V was clipped by 2 bases and J by 8 bases, with 16 bases between them. CDR3 DNA sequence: TGTGCCTGGAGTTGGGGGCGGGAGATCGATGAGCAGTTCTTC. Amino acids: CAWSWGREIDEQFF.

In regard to this clonotype: A much larger clone differs from this one at a single base, so this may be a read error. The chain employs TRBV7-3 and TRBJ2-1, with D possibly matching TRBD2 (6 bases). The CDR3 is made up of 16 amino acids. Germline V gene data show CDR1 as SGHTA and CDR2 as FQGTGA. The CDR3 DNA sequence: TGTTCCAGCAGCTTAGCGCCTCTGACTAGTGGCAATGAGCAGTTCTTC. As protein: CSSSLAPLTSGNEQFF.

This clonotype was detected a few times. This chain links TRBV6-6 with TRBJ2-7; D is uncertain. The CDR3 extends over 12 amino acids. Trimming cost V 6 bases and J 2 bases, with 8 bases left between them. Germline V gene sequence: CDR1 MNHNY, CDR2 SVGAGI (reference sequence). The CDR3 loop reads CASSNFPYEQYF. CDR3 coding DNA: TGTGCCAGCAGCAACTTCCCCTACGAGCAGTACTTC.

This chain links TRBV6-1 with TRBJ1-5; D is possibly TRBD1 (5 bases). The CDR3 is made up of 18 amino acids. Germline lookup yields CDR1 MNHNS and CDR2 SASEGT. V lost 5 bases to trimming and J lost 2 bases, with 22 bases between them. In DNA, the CDR3 is TGTGCCAGCAGTCGAACAGTGAATTCTCGAGGGGGCAATCAGCCCCAGCATTTT. It yields the protein CASSRTVNSRGGNQPQHF.

This clonotype was found many times. This chain links TRBV6-5 with TRBJ1-5, with D maybe TRBD1 (5 bases). Germline CDR1 reads MNHEY; CDR2 reads SVGAGI. With 3 bases removed from V and 6 bases from J, the gap between germline ends came to 9 bases. This CDR3 has 13 amino acids. In DNA form, the CDR3 reads TGTGCCAGCAGTTATGGGGGGAGTCAGCCCCAGCATTTT. This translates into CASSYGGSQPQHF.

This clonotype was found a few times. The gene calls are TRBV10-2 and TRBJ2-2, with D perhaps TRBD1 (6 bases). This CDR3 is built from 13 residues. V dropped 6 bases and J dropped 6 bases, with 11 bases sitting between them. Germline lookup yields CDR1 WSHSY and CDR2 SAAADI. This CDR3 is CASSQNRAGELFF. CDR3 coding DNA: TGCGCCAGCAGCCAAAACAGGGCCGGGGAGCTGTTTTTT.

This clonotype was observed many times. The chain carries TRBV29-1 and TRBJ1-1, with 12 bases lining up with TRBD1. The CDR3 runs 13 residues. V trimming: 6 bases; J trimming: 9 bases; junction bases outside the gene matches: 8. Looked up from germline, CDR1 is SQVTM and CDR2 is ANQGSEA. In DNA, the CDR3 is TGCAGCGTACTGGGACAGGGGGCTTGGCAAGCTTTCTTT. Translating it yields CSVLGQGAWQAFF.

In DNA form, the CDR3 reads TGTGCCAGCAGAAGACTAGCGGGAGTAGGGGAGACCCAGTACTTC. This codes for CASRRLAGVGETQYF. This chain joins TRBV6-2 or TRBV6-3 and TRBJ2-5; 12 nucleotides align to TRBD2. V trimming: 6 bases; J trimming: 5 bases; junction bases outside the gene matches: 7. This CDR3 is built from 15 residues. Germline lookup yields CDR1 MNHEY and CDR2 SVGEGT.

The table lists this clonotype with a few counts. J is TRBJ2-1 and V is TRBV20-1; 8 nucleotides line up with TRBD2. Germline CDR1 DFQATT, CDR2 SNEGSKA (reference sequence). The CDR3 spans 12 residues. The J segment lost 4 bases and the V segment lost 6 bases, leaving 2 bases of the junction unmatched. The DNA for the CDR3 is TGCAGTGCGGCGGGGGGTTACAATGAGCAGTTCTTC. Translation: CSAAGGYNEQFF.

This clonotype was counted many times. The chain combines TRBV3-1 with TRBJ2-5; D is uncertain. The V gene lost 3 bases and the J gene lost 5 bases, with 13 bases spanning the gap. In germline, CDR1 is LGHDT, CDR2 YNNKEL (reference sequence). CDR3 size: 14 residues. CDR3 protein: CASSQIRVEETQYF. CDR3 DNA sequence: TGTGCCAGCAGCCAGATAAGGGTAGAGGAGACCCAGTACTTC.

With respect to this clonotype: A single base separates this from a much larger clone, so it may be a read error. The chain joins TRBV7-2 to TRBJ2-1, with TRBD2 identical over 9 bases. The CDR3 totals 15 residues. The V gene's germline CDR1 is SGHTA and CDR2 FQGNSA. The CDR3: CASSLGGAGGNERFF. CDR3 DNA: TGTGCCAGCAGCTTAGGCGGAGCGGGAGGTAATGAGCGGTTCTTC.

This clonotype was counted at least ten times. This rearrangement joins TRBV10-3 to TRBJ2-3; TRBD1 matches at 9 bases. The CDR3 covers 18 residues. The J segment lost 0 bases and the V segment lost 2 bases, leaving 9 bases of the junction unmatched. Per the germline V gene, CDR1 is ENHRY and CDR2 is SYGVKD. The CDR3 sequence: CAISEPALQGASTDTQYF. In nucleotides, the CDR3 is TGTGCCATCAGTGAGCCCGCTCTACAGGGGGCTAGCACAGATACGCAGTATTTT.

This clonotype was seen at least ten times. The gene calls are TRBV6-5 and TRBJ1-2; possibly TRBD1 for D (5 bases). The CDR3 loop spans 13 amino acids. Germline V gene data show CDR1 as MNHEY and CDR2 as SVGAGI. With 2 bases removed from V and 6 bases from J, the gap between germline ends came to 10 bases. CDR3 protein: CASSYLGGHGYTF. CDR3 in DNA: TGTGCCAGCAGTTACCTCGGGGGTCATGGCTACACCTTC.

This clonotype appeared a few times. V is TRBV10-3 and J is TRBJ2-3, with a weak D call TRBD2 (5 bases). V lost 6 bases and J 5 bases, leaving 12 bases between the germline ends. The CDR3 totals 13 residues. The germline V gene has CDR1 ENHRY and CDR2 SYGVKD. The CDR3 coding sequence is TGTGCCATCAGCTCGGACTCCGGAGATACGCAGTATTTT. It yields the protein CAISSDSGDTQYF.

The rearrangement joins TRBV7-2 to TRBJ1-2, with D possibly matching TRBD1 (5 bases). Germline CDR1 SGHTA, CDR2 FQGNSA. This CDR3 spans 15 amino acids. V lost 6 bases and J lost 7, with 21 bases in between. CDR3 sequence (DNA): TGTGCCAGCAGGACAACCGGGACTTCCAGCGGTGGCTACACCTTC. Its protein is CASRTTGTSSGGYTF.

This clonotype was counted at least ten times. The V call is TRBV28, the J call TRBJ2-7; TRBD1 agrees at 7 bases. The CDR3 is made up of 14 amino acids. The trim removed 4 bases at V and 2 bases at J, leaving 5 bases unmatched. CDR1 and CDR2 from the germline V gene are MDHEN and SYDVKM. The CDR3 coding sequence is TGTGCCAGCAGTTCCGGGACAGAACCCTACGAGCAGTACTTC. Amino acid sequence: CASSSGTEPYEQYF.

In its sample, this clonotype was seen a few times. The gene calls are TRBV24-1 and TRBJ2-7, with D possibly called TRBD1 or TRBD2 (5 bases each). CDR3 length equals 12 residues. Germline V gene lookup returns CDR1 KGHDR and CDR2 SFDVKD. The ends were cut back, 6 bases at V and 6 bases at J, with 11 bases in the middle. The DNA of the CDR3 is TGTGCCACCAGTTGGGGACGGGGCGAGCAGTACTTC. Its protein product is CATSWGRGEQYF.

The genes are TRBV24-1 and TRBJ1-2; possibly TRBD1 for D (6 bases). Trimming stripped 3 bases from V and 5 bases from J, with 12 bases between. The CDR3 spans 14 residues. Germline V gene data show CDR1 as KGHDR and CDR2 as SFDVKD. The CDR3 protein is CATSDKQGWYGYTF. Written as DNA, the CDR3 is TGTGCCACCAGTGATAAACAGGGCTGGTATGGCTACACCTTC.

This clonotype appeared a few times. The genes are TRBV18 and TRBJ2-1; D not resolved. The germline gives CDR1 KGHSH, CDR2 LQKENI. V lost 4 bases to trimming and J lost 8 bases, with 9 bases between them. This CDR3 comprises 12 residues. The CDR3 nucleotides are TGTGCCAGCTCACTAGCCCGGGATGAGCAGTTCTTC. Protein: CASSLARDEQFF.

Many counts were recorded for this clonotype. The chain joins TRBV7-8 to TRBJ1-1, with D tentatively TRBD1 (6 bases). This CDR3 region has 16 residues. Germline V CDR1 and CDR2: SGHVS, FQNEAQ. The V end lost 2 bases, the J end lost 4 bases, and 17 bases lay between the germline ends. The chain's CDR3 is CASSLRTGTMGTEAFF. The CDR3 DNA is TGTGCCAGCAGCTTAAGAACAGGGACTATGGGCACTGAAGCTTTCTTT. Looking up the rest from reference TRBV7-8 and TRBJ1-1 gives the full variable domain: GAGVSQSPRYKVAKRGQDVALRCDPISGHVSLFWYQQALGQGPEFLTYFQNEAQLDKSGLPSDRFFAERPEGSVSTLKIQRTQQEDSAVYLCASSLRTGTMGTEAFFGQGTRLTVV.

This rearrangement joins TRBV15 to TRBJ1-4; D ambiguous. Trimming took 0 bases from V and 11 from J, leaving 16 bases between them. Germline loops: CDR1 LNHNV, CDR2 YYDKDF (reference sequence). The length of the CDR3 is 15 residues. CDR3 protein: CATSRDLGRTAKLFF. In DNA form, the CDR3 reads TGTGCCACCAGCAGAGATCTCGGGAGGACGGCGAAACTGTTTTTT.

This clonotype was seen only a few times. V gene TRBV27 combines with J gene TRBJ1-6; TRBD1 agrees at 9 bases. This CDR3 contains 17 residues. The V gene end was trimmed by 1 base and the J gene end by 5 bases; junction bases not matched to a gene: 6. The germline V gene has CDR1 MNHEY and CDR2 SMNVEV (reference sequence). CDR3 nucleotides: TGTGCCAGCAGTTTATACAGGGGGCGACACGATAATTCACCCCTCCACTTT. This translates into CASSLYRGRHDNSPLHF.

This clonotype has a handful of counts. This chain links TRBV4-3 with TRBJ1-6; 7 bases map to TRBD1. The trim removed 2 bases at V and 5 bases at J, leaving 9 bases unmatched. The length of the CDR3 is 17 residues. The V gene's germline CDR1 is LGHNA and CDR2 YSLEER. CDR3 residues: CASSQLAGTENNSPLHF. The CDR3 DNA reads as TGCGCCAGCAGCCAACTGGCCGGGACAGAAAATAATTCACCCCTCCACTTT.

The chain employs TRBV20-1 and TRBJ2-5, with D hard to call. V shed 6 bases and J shed 1 base, with 12 bases lying between them. In germline, CDR1 is DFQATT, CDR2 SNEGSKA (reference sequence). The CDR3 runs 13 residues. As DNA, the CDR3 is TGCAGTGCCTTCGCGGAGATCCAAGAGACCCAGTACTTC. Translating gives CSAFAEIQETQYF.

The chain carries TRBV7-2 and TRBJ2-6; 15 bases agree with TRBD2. J lost 0 bases, V lost 0 bases, and 6 bases had no gene match. The CDR3 totals 21 residues. The germline V gene encodes CDR1 SGHTA and CDR2 FQGNSA. In DNA form, the CDR3 reads TGTGCCAGCAGCTTAGCGGGGACTAGCGGGGGGACTTTCTCTGGGGCCAACGTCCTGACTTTC. It codes for CASSLAGTSGGTFSGANVLTF.

This clonotype has a count of ten or more. V is TRBV29-1 and J is TRBJ2-2; TRBD2 is a possible D gene (6 bases). Germline V gene lookup returns CDR1 SQVTM and CDR2 ANQGSEA. This CDR3 has 15 amino acids. Trimming left V 3 bases short and J 0 bases short, with 11 bases between. The CDR3 coding sequence is TGCAGCGTTGACGTTAGCGGCTCGAACACCGGGGAGCTGTTTTTT. It specifies CSVDVSGSNTGELFF.

This clonotype showed up many times. This chain connects TRBV29-1 to TRBJ2-6; D gene ambiguous. The CDR3 length is 12 residues. The V end lost 3 bases, the J end lost 1 base, and 1 base lay between the germline ends. In germline, CDR1 is SQVTM, CDR2 ANQGSEA. DNA for the CDR3: TGCAGCGTTGAGTCTGGGGCCAACGTCCTGACTTTC. Translation: CSVESGANVLTF.

This clonotype was counted a few times. This chain connects TRBV20-1 to TRBJ1-1; no clear D. This CDR3 has 15 amino acids. V was shortened by 0 bases and J by 1 base, with 12 bases between the two germline ends. The germline CDR1 and CDR2 sequences are DFQATT and SNEGSKA (reference sequence). The CDR3 coding sequence is TGCAGTGCTAGAGATCCGTTAAGGCGGAACACTGAAGCTTTCTTT. This translates into CSARDPLRRNTEAFF.

This clonotype has a handful of counts. The chain joins TRBV12-3 or TRBV12-4 to TRBJ1-1, with 8 nucleotides matching TRBD1. With 5 bases clipped from V and 5 bases from J, the junction kept 7 bases outside the gene matches. The CDR3 has 14 amino acids. In DNA form, the CDR3 reads TGTGCCAGCAGTCGGCAGGGGGCGTGGACTGAAGCTTTCTTT. Its translation: CASSRQGAWTEAFF.

This clonotype was found a few times. V usage is TRBV10-3 and J usage is TRBJ2-6; possible D gene TRBD2, 5 bases. In germline, CDR1 is ENHRY, CDR2 SYGVKD. This CDR3 has 15 residues. V gave up 0 bases and J gave up 3 bases, with 6 bases separating them. CDR3 nucleotides: TGTGCCATCAGTGAGTCGGAGGATGGGGCCAACGTCCTGACTTTC. Protein product: CAISESEDGANVLTF.